This T cell receptor beta chain comes out of a study of cytomegalovirus exposure and HLA in healthy donors. Study observations and caveats: DRB1 showed the most TCR associations and HLA-C the fewest in a later analysis, as rates varied by HLA locus. Associated with HLA alleles at 0.05 false discovery rate in a later analysis were some 16,000 TCR beta sequences. An analysis was carried out at a later point. It showed that HLA-associated TCR beta chains were more clonally expanded than equally common non-associated chains.

The germline V gene has CDR1 MDHEN and CDR2 SYDVKM. Germline trimming cut 2 bases from V and 7 bases from J; bases unmatched to any gene: 12. CDR3 length equals 17 residues. The PCR used 60 Vbeta and 13 Jbeta primers. The data were produced by immunoSEQ multiplex PCR, yet TCRdb's version contains in-frame clones alone and is incomplete. The profile covers roughly 150,000 clones, with around 75% appearing a single time and 1.2% taken by the ten largest. For this clone: Antigen unknown.

This TCR was recovered from a female donor in good health and CMV-seronegative. This sequence joins TRBV28 and TRBJ2-1, with TRBD2 matching 9 bases. Sample: PBMCs. DNA of the CDR3: TGTGCCAGCAGTTTACTTAGCGGGAGTGTAGGCGGGAATGAGCAGTTCTTC. Its translation: CASSLLSGSVGGNEQFF.